The rows below give T cell receptor beta chains drawn from one sample of a study of early T cells in non-severe SARS-CoV-2 infection. Each CDR3 protein is one row after TCRdb ran MiXCR on the 5' RACE reads. The sample includes roughly 100,000 distinct CDR3 sequences, about 12% of them seen just once. Specimen: whole blood, collected at baseline. The receptors derive from an adult who was a healthcare worker with PCR-confirmed SARS-CoV-2 infection or an uninfected control (not recorded which). Each CDR3 is given with its conserved first and last residue. Each record gives: J gene, V gene, clone size, CDR3 protein. For some rows the clone size is stated as once, few or many, or as a class when expanded; others skip it.

J: TRBJ1-4
V: TRBV5-1
size: -
CDR3: CASHSGGLTNEKLFF

J: TRBJ2-3
V: TRBV11-2
size: many
CDR3: CASSLRGSDTQYF

J: TRBJ2-3
V: TRBV2
size: -
CDR3: CASSFGLLGATDTQYF

J: TRBJ2-3
V: TRBV9
size: -
CDR3: CASSVVASGGTDTQYF

J: TRBJ2-7
V: TRBV9
size: -
CDR3: CEPTPGQNYEQYF

J: TRBJ2-1
V: TRBV5-4
size: many
CDR3: CASSWTRTGDEQFF

J: TRBJ1-1
V: TRBV7-6
size: few
CDR3: CASSLGYGTEAFF

J: TRBJ2-7
V: TRBV6-5
size: -
CDR3: CASSYNGSPYEQYF

J: TRBJ2-7
V: TRBV7-9
size: -
CDR3: CASSSADRATGEQYF

J: TRBJ2-4
V: TRBV11-1
size: few
CDR3: CASSPQRGIGENIQYF

J: TRBJ1-2
V: TRBV10-3
size: few
CDR3: CASRDFQLYGYTF

J: TRBJ2-1
V: TRBV2
size: few
CDR3: CASIPLGQRNEQFF

J: TRBJ2-2
V: TRBV3-1
size: few
CDR3: CASSQSGGRTGELFF

J: TRBJ1-5
V: TRBV27
size: -
CDR3: CASSPTPFLGQGRDQPQHF

J: TRBJ1-4
V: TRBV12-3/TRBV12-4
size: -
CDR3: CASSTGGSEKLFF

J: TRBJ2-7
V: TRBV27
size: many
CDR3: CASSLLRDLDNEQYF

J: TRBJ2-1
V: TRBV20-1
size: many
CDR3: CSASRDASSYNEQFF

J: TRBJ1-3
V: TRBV5-1
size: -
CDR3: CASSLALTGGPNTIYF

J: TRBJ1-1
V: TRBV7-9
size: few
CDR3: CASSPLLDSEAFF

J: TRBJ2-3
V: TRBV5-4
size: -
CDR3: CASSSRQRESDTQYF

J: TRBJ2-2
V: TRBV20-1
size: few
CDR3: CSAPRGTRNTGELFF

J: TRBJ1-4
V: TRBV28
size: once
CDR3: CASSLSGEKLFF

J: TRBJ2-3
V: TRBV14
size: few
CDR3: CASSQGQGLADTQYF

J: TRBJ1-2
V: TRBV6-5
size: few
CDR3: CASSPDRVHGYTF

J: TRBJ2-7
V: TRBV11-2
size: -
CDR3: CASSAWAGTGPYEQYF

J: TRBJ1-5
V: TRBV28
size: -
CDR3: CASSPTGQGINQPQHF

J: TRBJ2-5
V: TRBV24-1
size: many
CDR3: CATSDPLPSGETQYF

J: TRBJ2-1
V: TRBV20-1
size: -
CDR3: CSARVPGGLGNEQFF

J: TRBJ1-3
V: TRBV6-5
size: few
CDR3: CASSYGLGNTIYF

J: TRBJ2-7
V: TRBV27
size: few
CDR3: CASSLWAGETYEQYF

J: TRBJ2-7
V: TRBV21-1
size: few
CDR3: CASSTPRGWTSGAQSSYEQYF

J: TRBJ2-1
V: TRBV20-1
size: many
CDR3: CSAQELTGSYNEQFF

J: TRBJ1-2
V: TRBV12-3/TRBV12-4
size: -
CDR3: CASIRGHYGYTF

J: TRBJ2-1
V: TRBV3-1
size: once
CDR3: CASLDSSSDNEQFF

J: TRBJ2-1
V: TRBV30
size: many
CDR3: CAWTRMAGLQFF

J: TRBJ2-3
V: TRBV5-4
size: many
CDR3: CASSFPGLAGGPGTDTQYF

J: TRBJ1-3
V: TRBV28
size: -
CDR3: CATAPGTDGNTIYF

J: TRBJ2-3
V: TRBV29-1
size: many
CDR3: CSVSGRPLRDTQYF

J: TRBJ2-1
V: TRBV6-2/TRBV6-3
size: -
CDR3: CASSPHVYEQFF

J: TRBJ2-3
V: TRBV20-1
size: -
CDR3: CSARKGADTQYF

J: TRBJ2-2
V: TRBV14
size: -
CDR3: CASSQLGGTGELFF

J: TRBJ2-7
V: TRBV5-5
size: -
CDR3: CASSAGVRLPVPYEQYF

J: TRBJ1-2
V: TRBV12-3/TRBV12-4
size: few
CDR3: CASSLTYGYTF

J: TRBJ2-7
V: TRBV14
size: few
CDR3: CASSQTPGTMPYEQYF

J: TRBJ2-6
V: TRBV11-1
size: -
CDR3: CASSLGQRISGANVLTF

J: TRBJ2-2
V: TRBV5-6
size: -
CDR3: CASSLRRATNTGELFF

J: TRBJ1-1
V: TRBV19
size: few
CDR3: CASSIGREAFF

J: TRBJ2-5
V: TRBV7-8
size: many
CDR3: CASSLAPGGWRQETQYF

J: TRBJ2-1
V: TRBV6-5
size: few
CDR3: CASRDTPRDEQFF

J: TRBJ1-1
V: TRBV30
size: few
CDR3: CAWKQHSSTEAFF

J: TRBJ1-1
V: TRBV9
size: -
CDR3: CASSAPGTLNTEAFF

J: TRBJ2-1
V: TRBV24-1
size: -
CDR3: CATSDRYRGNEQFF

J: TRBJ1-2
V: TRBV5-5
size: many
CDR3: CASSPTGTYYGYTF

J: TRBJ2-1
V: TRBV6-5
size: few
CDR3: CATLPIAGHNEQFF

J: TRBJ1-1
V: TRBV20-1
size: -
CDR3: CSARDGSLNTEAFF

J: TRBJ2-3
V: TRBV7-9
size: -
CDR3: CASSSQWGLAVITDTQYF

J: TRBJ1-5
V: TRBV19
size: few
CDR3: CASSIVRAGAGNQPQHF

J: TRBJ2-1
V: TRBV3-1
size: many
CDR3: CASSQDGGGEQFF

J: TRBJ2-2
V: TRBV7-3
size: many
CDR3: CASSLVGNTGELFF